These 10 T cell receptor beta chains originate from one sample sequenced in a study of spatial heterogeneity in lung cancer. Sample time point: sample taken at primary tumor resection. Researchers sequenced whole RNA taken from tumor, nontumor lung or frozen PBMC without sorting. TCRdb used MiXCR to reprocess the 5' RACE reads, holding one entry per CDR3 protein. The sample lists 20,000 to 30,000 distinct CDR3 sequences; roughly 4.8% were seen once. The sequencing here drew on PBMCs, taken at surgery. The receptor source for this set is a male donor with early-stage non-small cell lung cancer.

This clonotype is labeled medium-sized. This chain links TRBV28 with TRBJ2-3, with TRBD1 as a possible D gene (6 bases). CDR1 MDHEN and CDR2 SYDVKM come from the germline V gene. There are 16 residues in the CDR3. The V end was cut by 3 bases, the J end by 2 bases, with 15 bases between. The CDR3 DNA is TGTGCCAGCAGTTTCCAGGGGCTGCCATACACAGATACGCAGTATTTT. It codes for CASSFQGLPYTDTQYF.

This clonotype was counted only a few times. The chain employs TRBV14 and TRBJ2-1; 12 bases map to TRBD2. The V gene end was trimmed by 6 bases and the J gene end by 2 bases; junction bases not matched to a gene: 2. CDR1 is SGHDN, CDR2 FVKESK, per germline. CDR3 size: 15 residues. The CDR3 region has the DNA TGTGCCAGCAGACTAGCGGGAGGTCCCTACAATGAGCAGTTCTTC. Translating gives CASRLAGGPYNEQFF.

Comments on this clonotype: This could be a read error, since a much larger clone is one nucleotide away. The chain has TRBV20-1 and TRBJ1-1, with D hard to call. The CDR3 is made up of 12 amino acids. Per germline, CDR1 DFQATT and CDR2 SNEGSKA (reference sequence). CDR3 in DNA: TGCAGTGCTAGGCGTACGAACATTGAAGCTTTCTTT. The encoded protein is CSARRTNIEAFF.

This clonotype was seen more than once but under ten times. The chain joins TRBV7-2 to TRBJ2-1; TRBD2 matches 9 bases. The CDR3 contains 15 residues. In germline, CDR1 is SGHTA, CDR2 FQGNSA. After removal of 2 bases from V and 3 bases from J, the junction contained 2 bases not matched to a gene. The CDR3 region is CASSLISGSYNEQFF. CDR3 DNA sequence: TGTGCCAGCAGCTTAATTAGCGGGAGCTACAATGAGCAGTTCTTC.

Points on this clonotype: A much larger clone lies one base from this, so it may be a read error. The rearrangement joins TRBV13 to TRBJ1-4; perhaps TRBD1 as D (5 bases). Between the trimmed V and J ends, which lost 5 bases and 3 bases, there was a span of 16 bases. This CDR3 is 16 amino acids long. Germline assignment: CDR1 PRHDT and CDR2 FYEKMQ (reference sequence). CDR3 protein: CASSHRGRAANEKLFF. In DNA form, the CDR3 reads TGTGCCAGCAGCCATCGCGGCAGGGCCGCTAATGAAAAACTGTTTTTT.

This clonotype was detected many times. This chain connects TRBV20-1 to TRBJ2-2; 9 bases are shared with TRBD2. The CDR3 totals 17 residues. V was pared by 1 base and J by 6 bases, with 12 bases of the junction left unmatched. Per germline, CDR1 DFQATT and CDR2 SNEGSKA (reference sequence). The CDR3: CSARVDFSGSYSGELFF. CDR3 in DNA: TGCAGTGCTAGAGTCGATTTTAGCGGGAGTTATTCCGGGGAGCTGTTTTTT.

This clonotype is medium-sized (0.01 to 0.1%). This CDR3 reads CASSREDIGNEQYF. Here the CDR3 DNA reads TGTGCCAGCTCACGGGAGGACATCGGCAACGAGCAGTACTTC. This chain connects TRBV18 to TRBJ2-7, with D possibly being TRBD2 (6 bases). Trimming cost V 4 bases and J 5 bases, with 15 bases left between them. The CDR3 loop spans 14 amino acids. Germline lookup yields CDR1 KGHSH and CDR2 LQKENI.

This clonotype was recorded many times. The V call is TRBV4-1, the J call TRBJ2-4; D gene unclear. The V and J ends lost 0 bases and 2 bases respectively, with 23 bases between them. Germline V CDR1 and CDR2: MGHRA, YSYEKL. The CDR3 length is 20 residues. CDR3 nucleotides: TGCGCCAGCAGCCAAGAGGGGATAAGGAGAGAAAAACCATCCAAAAACATTCAGTACTTC. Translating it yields CASSQEGIRREKPSKNIQYF.

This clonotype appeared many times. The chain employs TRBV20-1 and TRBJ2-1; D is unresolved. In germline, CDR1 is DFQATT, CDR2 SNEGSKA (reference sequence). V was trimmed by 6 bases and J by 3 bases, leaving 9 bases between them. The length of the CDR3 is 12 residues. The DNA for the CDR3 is TGCAGTGCCAACCCCCGCTACAATGAGCAGTTCTTC. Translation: CSANPRYNEQFF.

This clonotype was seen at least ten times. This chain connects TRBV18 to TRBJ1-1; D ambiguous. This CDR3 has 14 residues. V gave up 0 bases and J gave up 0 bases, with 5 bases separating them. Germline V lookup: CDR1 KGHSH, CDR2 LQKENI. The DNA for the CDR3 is TGTGCCAGCTCACCACCAAATATGAACACTGAAGCTTTCTTT. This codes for CASSPPNMNTEAFF.